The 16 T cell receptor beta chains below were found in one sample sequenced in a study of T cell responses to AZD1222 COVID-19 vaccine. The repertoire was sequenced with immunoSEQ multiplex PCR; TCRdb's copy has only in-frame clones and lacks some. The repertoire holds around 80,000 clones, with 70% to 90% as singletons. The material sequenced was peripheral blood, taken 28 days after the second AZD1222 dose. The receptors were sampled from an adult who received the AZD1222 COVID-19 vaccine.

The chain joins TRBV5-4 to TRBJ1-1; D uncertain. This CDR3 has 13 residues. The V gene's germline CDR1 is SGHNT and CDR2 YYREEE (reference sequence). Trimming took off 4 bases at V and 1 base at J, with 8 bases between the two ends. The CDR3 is CASSRWGNTEAFF. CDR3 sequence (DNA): TGTGCCAGCAGCCGGTGGGGGAACACTGAAGCTTTCTTT. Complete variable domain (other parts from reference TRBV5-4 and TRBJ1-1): ETGVTQSPTHLIKTRGQQVTLRCSSQSGHNTVSWYQQALGQGPQFIFQYYREEENGRGNFPPRFSGLQFPNYSSELNVNALELDDSALYLCASSRWGNTEAFFGQGTRLTVV.

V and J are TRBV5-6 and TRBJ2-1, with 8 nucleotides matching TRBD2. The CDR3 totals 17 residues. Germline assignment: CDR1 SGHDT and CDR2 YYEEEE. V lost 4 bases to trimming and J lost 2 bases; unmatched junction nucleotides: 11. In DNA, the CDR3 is TGTGCCAGCAGCCCCGGACTAGCTAGGGCCACCTACAATGAGCAGTTCTTC. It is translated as CASSPGLARATYNEQFF.

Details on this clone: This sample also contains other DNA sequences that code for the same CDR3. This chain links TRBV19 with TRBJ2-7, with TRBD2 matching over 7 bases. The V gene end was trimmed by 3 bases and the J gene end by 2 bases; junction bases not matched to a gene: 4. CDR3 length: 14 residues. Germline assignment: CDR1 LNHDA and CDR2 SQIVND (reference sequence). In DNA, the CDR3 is TGTGCCAGTAGTATCGAGGGAGGGGCCTACGAGCAGTACTTC. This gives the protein CASSIEGGAYEQYF.

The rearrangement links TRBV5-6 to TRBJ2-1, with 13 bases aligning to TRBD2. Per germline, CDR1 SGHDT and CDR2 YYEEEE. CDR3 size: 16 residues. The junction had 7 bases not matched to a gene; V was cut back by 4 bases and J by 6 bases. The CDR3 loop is CASSPKLAGGPNEQFF. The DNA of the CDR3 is TGTGCCAGCAGCCCGAAACTAGCGGGGGGGCCCAATGAGCAGTTCTTC.

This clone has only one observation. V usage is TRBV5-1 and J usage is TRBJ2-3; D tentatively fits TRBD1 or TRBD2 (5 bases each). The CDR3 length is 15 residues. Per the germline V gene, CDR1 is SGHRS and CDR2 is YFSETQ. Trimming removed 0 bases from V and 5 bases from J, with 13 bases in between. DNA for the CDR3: TGCGCCAGCAGCTTGGAGGGGACCAAGGGAGATACGCAGTATTTT. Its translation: CASSLEGTKGDTQYF.

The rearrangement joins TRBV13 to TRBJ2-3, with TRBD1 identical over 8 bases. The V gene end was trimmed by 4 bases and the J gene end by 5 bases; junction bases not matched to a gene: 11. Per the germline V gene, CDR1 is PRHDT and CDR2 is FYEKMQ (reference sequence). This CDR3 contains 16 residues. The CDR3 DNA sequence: TGTGCCAGCAGCTCTAGAGACAGGGGAGGTGGAGATACGCAGTATTTT. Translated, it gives CASSSRDRGGGDTQYF.

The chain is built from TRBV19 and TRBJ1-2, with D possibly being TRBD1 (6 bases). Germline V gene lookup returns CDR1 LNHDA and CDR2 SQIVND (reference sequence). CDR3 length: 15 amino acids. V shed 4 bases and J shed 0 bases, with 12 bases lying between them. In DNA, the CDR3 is TGTGCCAGTAGTACGACAGGATACACTAACTATGGCTACACCTTC. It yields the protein CASSTTGYTNYGYTF.

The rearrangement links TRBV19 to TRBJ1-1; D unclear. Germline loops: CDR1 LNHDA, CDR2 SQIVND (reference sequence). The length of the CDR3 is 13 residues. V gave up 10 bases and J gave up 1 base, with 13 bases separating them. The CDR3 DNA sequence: TGTGCCATTAAGAACAGACCGAACACTGAAGCTTTCTTT. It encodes CAIKNRPNTEAFF.

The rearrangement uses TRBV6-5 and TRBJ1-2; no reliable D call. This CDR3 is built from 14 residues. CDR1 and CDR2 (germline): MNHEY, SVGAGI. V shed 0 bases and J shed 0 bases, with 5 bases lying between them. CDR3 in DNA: TGTGCCAGCAGTTACTCGATAGCTAACTATGGCTACACCTTC. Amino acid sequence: CASSYSIANYGYTF.

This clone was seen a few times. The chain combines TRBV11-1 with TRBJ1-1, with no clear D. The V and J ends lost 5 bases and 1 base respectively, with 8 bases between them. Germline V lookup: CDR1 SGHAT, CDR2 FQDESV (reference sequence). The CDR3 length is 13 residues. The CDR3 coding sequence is TGTGCCAGCAGCCTAGGGTGGAACACTGAAGCTTTCTTT. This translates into CASSLGWNTEAFF.

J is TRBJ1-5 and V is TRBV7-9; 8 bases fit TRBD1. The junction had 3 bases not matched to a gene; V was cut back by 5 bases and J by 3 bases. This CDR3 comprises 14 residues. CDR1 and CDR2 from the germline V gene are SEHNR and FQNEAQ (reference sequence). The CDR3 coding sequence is TGTGCCAGCAGCACGACAGGGGACAATCAGCCCCAGCATTTT. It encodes CASSTTGDNQPQHF.

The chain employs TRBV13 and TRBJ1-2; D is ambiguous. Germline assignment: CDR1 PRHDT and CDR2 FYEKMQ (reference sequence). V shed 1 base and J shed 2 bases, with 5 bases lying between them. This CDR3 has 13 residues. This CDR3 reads CASSLAGNYGYTF. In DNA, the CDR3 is TGTGCCAGCAGCTTAGCGGGGAACTATGGCTACACCTTC.

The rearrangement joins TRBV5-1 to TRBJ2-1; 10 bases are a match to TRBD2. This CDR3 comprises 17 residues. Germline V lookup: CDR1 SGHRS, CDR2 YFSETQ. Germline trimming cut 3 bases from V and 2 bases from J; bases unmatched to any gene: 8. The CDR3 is CASSSGSGGNTYNEQFF. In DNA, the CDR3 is TGCGCCAGCAGCTCGGGTAGCGGGGGGAATACCTACAATGAGCAGTTCTTC.

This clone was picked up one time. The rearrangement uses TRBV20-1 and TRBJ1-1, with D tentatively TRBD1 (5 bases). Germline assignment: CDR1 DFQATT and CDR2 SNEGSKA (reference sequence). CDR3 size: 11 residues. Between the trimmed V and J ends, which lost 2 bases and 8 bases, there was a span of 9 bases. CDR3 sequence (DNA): TGCAGTGCTAGAATACGACAGGAAGCTTTCTTT. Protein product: CSARIRQEAFF.

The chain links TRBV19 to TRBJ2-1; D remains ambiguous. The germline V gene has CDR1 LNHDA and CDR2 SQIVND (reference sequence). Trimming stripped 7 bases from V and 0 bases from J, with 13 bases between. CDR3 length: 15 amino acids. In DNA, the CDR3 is TGTGCCAGTAAAAGGCAGTCGAGCTCCTACAATGAGCAGTTCTTC. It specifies CASKRQSSSYNEQFF.

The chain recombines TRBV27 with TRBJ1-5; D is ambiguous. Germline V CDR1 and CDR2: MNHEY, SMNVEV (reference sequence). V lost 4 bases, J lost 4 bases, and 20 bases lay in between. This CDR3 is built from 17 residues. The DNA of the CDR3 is TGTGCCAGCAGTTCGTTCTTCGACCTTACGGGGAATCAGCCCCAGCATTTT. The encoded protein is CASSSFFDLTGNQPQHF.